One sample yielded the 11 T cell receptor beta chains listed below, sequenced in a study of blood T cell repertoires in COVID-19. The data were produced by immunoSEQ multiplex PCR, yet TCRdb's version contains in-frame clones alone and is incomplete. In the table there are 150,000 to 200,000 clones, 86% of which are singletons. The specimen was peripheral blood. These receptor sequences come from a man between 65 and 85 years old with acute or convalescent COVID-19.

This clone was detected a few times. The chain carries TRBV5-1 and TRBJ2-5, with TRBD2 matching over 10 bases. Losses at the gene ends were 4 bases for V and 0 bases for J; bases not matched to a gene: 6. Germline V lookup: CDR1 SGHRS, CDR2 YFSETQ. The CDR3 covers 16 residues. The CDR3 coding sequence is TGCGCCAGCAGCCCTCTAGCGGGGGCGTACCAAGAGACCCAGTACTTC. It yields the protein CASSPLAGAYQETQYF.

V and J are TRBV5-4 and TRBJ1-2; perhaps TRBD1 as D (5 bases). Germline values: CDR1 SGHNT, CDR2 YYREEE (reference sequence). The V end was cut by 3 bases, the J end by 6 bases, with 15 bases between. There are 14 residues in the CDR3. This CDR3 reads CASSWGGGSDGYTF. CDR3 sequence (DNA): TGTGCCAGCAGCTGGGGGGGAGGATCGGATGGCTACACCTTC. The variable domain in full, completed from reference TRBV5-4 and TRBJ1-2, reads ETGVTQSPTHLIKTRGQQVTLRCSSQSGHNTVSWYQQALGQGPQFIFQYYREEENGRGNFPPRFSGLQFPNYSSELNVNALELDDSALYLCASSWGGGSDGYTFGSGTRLTVV.

This chain connects TRBV3-1 (or the pseudogene TRBV3-2) to TRBJ2-3, with 9 bases lining up with TRBD2. The CDR3 loop spans 15 amino acids. CDR1 and CDR2 (germline): LGHDT, YNNKEL (reference sequence). V gave up 4 bases and J gave up 1 base; unmatched junction bases: 3. The CDR3 spells CASSLSGGRTDTQYF. The CDR3 DNA reads TGTGCCAGCAGCCTTAGCGGGGGTCGCACAGATACGCAGTATTTT.

The chain uses TRBV18 and TRBJ1-4; maybe TRBD1 (5 bases). Trimming removed 6 bases from V and 3 bases from J, with 14 bases in between. The CDR3 length is 15 residues. CDR1 and CDR2 from the germline V gene are KGHSH and LQKENI. CDR3 loop: CASSGLTTANEKLFF. The CDR3 DNA sequence: TGTGCCAGCTCGGGACTGACGACGGCTAATGAAAAACTGTTTTTT.

V and J are TRBV5-1 and TRBJ1-2; weak D call: TRBD1 (6 bases). The V gene lost 5 bases and the J gene lost 4 bases, with 12 bases spanning the gap. The CDR3 contains 13 residues. CDR1 SGHRS and CDR2 YFSETQ come from the germline V gene. CDR3 nucleotides: TGCGCCAGCAGTCCGGGGGGCTCCTATGGCTACACCTTC. Translation gives CASSPGGSYGYTF.

This clone was observed a single time. The V and J genes are TRBV9 and TRBJ2-7; 7 bases align to TRBD1. CDR3 size: 16 residues. J lost 2 bases, V lost 0 bases, and 8 bases had no gene match. Germline V gene sequence: CDR1 SGDLS, CDR2 YYNGEE. The CDR3 DNA reads TGTGCCAGCAGCGTAGGGTCAGGACAGGAGGCCTACGAGCAGTACTTC. This encodes CASSVGSGQEAYEQYF.

This rearrangement joins TRBV5-4 to TRBJ2-5; D is perhaps TRBD1 (5 bases). CDR1 is SGHNT and CDR2 is YYREEE in the germline V gene (reference sequence). V shed 3 bases and J shed 1 base, with 25 bases lying between them. There are 19 residues in the CDR3. CDR3 sequence: CASSSGGIIGALSQETQYF. The CDR3 DNA is TGTGCCAGCAGCTCCGGTGGGATCATTGGGGCCCTGAGCCAAGAGACCCAGTACTTC. Drawing the rest from reference TRBV5-4 and TRBJ2-5, the complete variable domain is ETGVTQSPTHLIKTRGQQVTLRCSSQSGHNTVSWYQQALGQGPQFIFQYYREEENGRGNFPPRFSGLQFPNYSSELNVNALELDDSALYLCASSSGGIIGALSQETQYFGPGTRLLVL.

V usage is TRBV6-1 and J usage is TRBJ2-7; D call uncertain. The CDR3 is 12 residues long. Per the germline V gene, CDR1 is MNHNS and CDR2 is SASEGT. V was trimmed by 2 bases and J by 8 bases, leaving 10 bases between them. The CDR3 sequence is CASSELPNQQYF. The CDR3 nucleotides are TGTGCCAGCAGTGAACTGCCTAACCAGCAGTACTTC.

The V call is TRBV28, the J call TRBJ2-7, with a possible D match to TRBD1 (5 bases). There are 16 residues in the CDR3. The germline gives CDR1 MDHEN, CDR2 SYDVKM. The V end was cut by 5 bases, the J end by 1 base, with 18 bases between. CDR3: CASSPPWQGNSYEQYF. The CDR3 bases are TGTGCCAGCAGTCCTCCCTGGCAGGGAAATTCCTACGAGCAGTACTTC.

The V gene is TRBV28, the J gene TRBJ2-5; the match to TRBD1 covers 7 bases. The CDR3 consists of 14 residues. Germline trimming cut 3 bases from V and 5 bases from J; bases unmatched to any gene: 6. The germline CDR1 and CDR2 sequences are MDHEN and SYDVKM. This CDR3 is CASSLTGLGETQYF. In DNA form, the CDR3 reads TGTGCCAGCAGTTTGACAGGGTTGGGGGAGACCCAGTACTTC.

This chain links TRBV29-1 with TRBJ2-2; D is unclear. The CDR3 extends over 14 amino acids. CDR1 and CDR2 from the germline V gene are SQVTM and ANQGSEA. V gave up 4 bases and J gave up 7 bases, with 16 bases separating them. The CDR3 DNA reads TGCAGCGTTGCCGCCTACCCTTTTGGCGGGGAGCTGTTTTTT. This encodes CSVAAYPFGGELFF.